This T cell receptor (beta chain) is from a study of vaccination and CD4 T cells after COVID-19. Study as a whole: No peptide, an HIV-1 Nef pool, or a CEFX pool was what each control culture received. Findings and caveats of the study: A relatively small number of convalescent patients were studied, and no early post-infection timepoints were included. Convalescent patients displayed spike mono-reactivity in 304 of 307 vaccine-specific clones. Median approximately 90% of reactive clones detected in convalescent patients emerged only post-vaccination.

The study sequenced cultured CD4+ T cell DNA using the Oncomine TCR Beta short-read assay. TCRdb fed the PCR reads into MiXCR, producing one record per CDR3 protein. The profile shows some 25,000 distinct CDR3 sequences, less than 80% of them singletons. Treatment in this sample: roughly ten-day PBMC culture with coronavirus spike peptide pools or control peptides (ViraFEST assay). This clonotype came up a few times. As yet, its antigen is unknown. V was shortened by 2 bases and J by 12 bases, with 10 bases between the two germline ends. CDR1 MNHNS and CDR2 SASEGT come from the germline V gene. The CDR3 runs to 11 residues.

This chain connects TRBV6-1 to TRBJ1-1; a weak D match, TRBD1 (5 bases). The sample in question was CD4+ T cells from blood, cultured in vitro, obtained after SARS-CoV-2 vaccination. The sequence was obtained from a human donor who received a COVID-19 vaccine. This chain's CDR3 is CASSETGTPFF. The CDR3, as DNA: TGTGCCAGCAGTGAAACCGGGACCCCTTTCTTT.